Presented here are 8 T cell receptor beta chains from one specimen sequenced in a study of blood T cell repertoires in COVID-19. Only in-frame clones appear in the TCRdb table, and some are missing; sequencing was by immunoSEQ multiplex PCR. The repertoire consists of 300,000 to 400,000 clones, with approximately 81% occurring once and the leading ten covering about 1.9%. Material: PBMCs or T cells enriched from blood (not recorded which). The receptors stem from a woman aged 25 to 39 who had been exposed to COVID-19.

In its sample, this clone was seen many times. The chain couples TRBV2 to TRBJ1-6; D is unclear. The germline gives CDR1 SNHLY, CDR2 FYNNEI. The CDR3 has 16 residues. V dropped 2 bases and J dropped 10 bases, with 18 bases sitting between them. CDR3 amino acids: CASSELGRLSGSPLHF. The CDR3 region has the DNA TGTGCCAGCAGTGAACTGGGCAGGCTCTCCGGATCACCCCTCCACTTT.

The chain combines TRBV28 with TRBJ2-5, with 12 bases aligning to TRBD2. With 6 bases clipped from V and 3 bases from J, the junction kept 8 bases outside the gene matches. Germline CDR1 is MDHEN and CDR2 is SYDVKM. The CDR3 has 16 amino acids. The CDR3 region has the DNA TGTGCCAGCAGGACCCGACTAGCGGGAGATAAAGAGACCCAGTACTTC. It encodes CASRTRLAGDKETQYF. The complete variable domain, with remaining parts taken from reference TRBV28 and TRBJ2-5, reads DVKVTQSSRYLVKRTGEKVFLECVQDMDHENMFWYRQDPGLGLRLIYFSYDVKMKEKGDIPEGYSVSREKKERFSLILESASTNQTSMYLCASRTRLAGDKETQYFGPGTRLLVL.

This rearrangement joins TRBV2 to TRBJ2-7; 11 bases are a match to TRBD1. V was pared by 6 bases and J by 5 bases, with 3 bases of the junction left unmatched. This CDR3 has 13 residues. In germline, CDR1 is SNHLY, CDR2 FYNNEI. CDR3 in DNA: TGTGCCAGCAGGAGGACAGGGGGCAACGAGCAGTACTTC. This encodes CASRRTGGNEQYF.

For the CDR3, the DNA is TGTGCCAGCAGCTTAACGGGACAGCTTAATGAAAAACTGTTTTTT. As protein: CASSLTGQLNEKLFF. The V call is TRBV11-1, the J call TRBJ1-4; 7 nucleotides line up with TRBD1. The CDR3 runs 15 residues. The germline CDR1 and CDR2 sequences are SGHAT and FQDESV (reference sequence). The trim removed 2 bases at V and 4 bases at J, leaving 4 bases unmatched.

This chain connects TRBV27 to TRBJ1-3; TRBD1 matches at 8 bases. V trimming: 5 bases; J trimming: 6 bases; junction bases outside the gene matches: 6. Germline V gene lookup returns CDR1 MNHEY and CDR2 SMNVEV (reference sequence). The CDR3 is 14 amino acids. Here the CDR3 reads CASSTRGRVNTIYF. Written as DNA, the CDR3 is TGTGCCAGCAGTACCAGGGGGCGGGTAAACACCATATATTTT.

The chain has TRBV24-1 and TRBJ2-7; TRBD1 aligns across 10 bases. Trimming took 3 bases from V and 6 from J; bases not matched to a gene: 10. In germline, CDR1 is KGHDR, CDR2 SFDVKD. The CDR3 is 16 residues long. The DNA for the CDR3 is TGTGCCACCAGTGATGCGACACCGGGACAGGGGCGCGAGCAGTACTTC. Residues: CATSDATPGQGREQYF.

The chain recombines TRBV5-1 with TRBJ1-5; D possibly corresponds to TRBD1 (5 bases). The CDR3 has 13 residues. With 4 bases removed from V and 9 bases from J, the gap between germline ends came to 14 bases. The germline V gene encodes CDR1 SGHRS and CDR2 YFSETQ. CDR3 bases: TGCGCCAGCAGCGCGGACGGGCAGGGGCCCCAGCATTTT. Amino acid sequence: CASSADGQGPQHF.

This clone has only a few counts. The chain links TRBV20-1 to TRBJ2-1; D remains unclear. This CDR3 is 11 amino acids long. Trimming cost V 0 bases and J 9 bases, with 6 bases left between them. The germline CDR1 and CDR2 sequences are DFQATT and SNEGSKA (reference sequence). This CDR3 is CSAREWSEQFF. CDR3 sequence (DNA): TGCAGTGCTAGAGAGTGGAGTGAGCAGTTCTTC.